The rows below give T cell receptor beta chains drawn from one sample of a study of T cells in Graves' hyperthyroidism and ophthalmopathy. TCRdb redid the calling of the multiplex PCR reads with MiXCR, one entry per CDR3 protein. The sample has about half a million distinct CDR3 sequences, about 20% seen once; the top ten hold roughly 47%. The sample was blood. These TCRs come from a man aged 35-49 years with Graves' ophthalmopathy. CDR3s include the opening cysteine and the closing phenylalanine or tryptophan. The order of the fields is V gene, J gene, clone size, D gene, CDR3 DNA, CDR3 protein. The D gene is left open where the match is weak. Clone size is not always given. Where it is, it says once, few, many or a class for expanded clones.

v_gene: TRBV7-2
j_gene: TRBJ2-1
abundance: -
d_gene: TRBD2
CDR3nt: TGTGCCAGCAGCTTAGGAATGCCTAGCGGGAGAGGGGGGCAGTTCTTC
CDR3aa: CASSLGMPSGRGGQFF

v_gene: TRBV11-2
j_gene: TRBJ2-4
abundance: many
d_gene: TRBD2
CDR3nt: TGTGCCAGCAGCTTAATGGGACTAGCGGGAGTAGCGAACATTCAGTACTTC
CDR3aa: CASSLMGLAGVANIQYF

v_gene: TRBV20-1
j_gene: TRBJ2-7
abundance: -
d_gene: TRBD2
CDR3nt: TGCAGTGCTAGAGGGAGCGGGAGCGGGGTCTACGAGCAGTACTTC
CDR3aa: CSARGSGSGVYEQYF

v_gene: TRBV5-1
j_gene: TRBJ2-6
abundance: -
d_gene: -
CDR3nt: TGCGCCAGCAGCTTTACAGGGACCGGGGCCAACGTCCTGACTTTC
CDR3aa: CASSFTGTGANVLTF

v_gene: TRBV6-1
j_gene: TRBJ2-3
abundance: -
d_gene: -
CDR3nt: TGTGCCAGCAGTGAATCACAGCTCACAGATACGCAGTATTTT
CDR3aa: CASSESQLTDTQYF

v_gene: TRBV7-9
j_gene: TRBJ2-3
abundance: many
d_gene: TRBD1
CDR3nt: TGTGCCAGCAGCTTAGATGGACAGGGGGATACGCAGTATTTT
CDR3aa: CASSLDGQGDTQYF

v_gene: TRBV7-3
j_gene: TRBJ2-1
abundance: many
d_gene: -
CDR3nt: TGTGCCAGCAGCTTAGCGGAAAGCTCCTACAATGAGCAGTTCTTC
CDR3aa: CASSLAESSYNEQFF

v_gene: TRBV18
j_gene: TRBJ2-5
abundance: -
d_gene: TRBD2
CDR3nt: TGTGCCAGCTCAGTAGCGGGAGGATCAGAGACCCAGTACTTC
CDR3aa: CASSVAGGSETQYF

v_gene: TRBV7-6
j_gene: TRBJ2-2
abundance: few
d_gene: TRBD2
CDR3nt: TGTGCCAGCAGCTTAGTCATGGGACTAGCCTTCCCGAACACCGGGGAGCTGTTTTTT
CDR3aa: CASSLVMGLAFPNTGELFF

v_gene: TRBV28
j_gene: TRBJ2-2
abundance: few
d_gene: -
CDR3nt: TGTGCCAGCAGTTTATACTACCCACCGGGCTCCCGGGCCGGGGAGCTGTTTTTT
CDR3aa: CASSLYYPPGSRAGELFF

v_gene: TRBV27
j_gene: TRBJ1-1
abundance: many
d_gene: -
CDR3nt: TGTGCCAGCAGTCTGTGGGGGCCCACTGAAGCTTTCTTT
CDR3aa: CASSLWGPTEAFF

v_gene: TRBV5-1
j_gene: TRBJ2-7
abundance: -
d_gene: TRBD1
CDR3nt: TGCGCCAGTGGGACAGGGGATCCCTACGAGCAGTACTTC
CDR3aa: CASGTGDPYEQYF

v_gene: TRBV6-1
j_gene: TRBJ1-2
abundance: -
d_gene: TRBD1
CDR3nt: TGTGCCAGCAGGGGTTTTACAGGGGCGGGCTACACCTTC
CDR3aa: CASRGFTGAGYTF

v_gene: TRBV20-1
j_gene: TRBJ2-7
abundance: -
d_gene: -
CDR3nt: TGCAGTGCTTTGAGACAGTCCACGCAGGAGGAGCAGTACTTC
CDR3aa: CSALRQSTQEEQYF

v_gene: TRBV11-2
j_gene: TRBJ2-5
abundance: many
d_gene: -
CDR3nt: TGTGCCAGCACCCGAGGAGGGCACCAAGAGACCCAGTACTTC
CDR3aa: CASTRGGHQETQYF

v_gene: TRBV7-9
j_gene: TRBJ2-3
abundance: -
d_gene: TRBD2
CDR3nt: TGTGCCAGCAGCTCCGGGACTAGTAGCTCAGATACGCAGTATTTT
CDR3aa: CASSSGTSSSDTQYF

v_gene: TRBV5-6
j_gene: TRBJ2-2
abundance: few
d_gene: -
CDR3nt: TGTGCCAGCAGCTTGGTTGGTACAGTGAACACCGGGGAGCTGTTTTTT
CDR3aa: CASSLVGTVNTGELFF

v_gene: TRBV7-2
j_gene: TRBJ1-2
abundance: -
d_gene: TRBD1
CDR3nt: TGTGCCAGCAGCTCCGGGACAGTTTCTAACTATGGCTACACCTTC
CDR3aa: CASSSGTVSNYGYTF

v_gene: TRBV11-2
j_gene: TRBJ2-1
abundance: few
d_gene: TRBD2
CDR3nt: TGTGCCAGCAGCTTAGATTGGACTAGCGGGAGAGGGCATGAGCAGTTCTTC
CDR3aa: CASSLDWTSGRGHEQFF

v_gene: TRBV7-2
j_gene: TRBJ2-1
abundance: many
d_gene: TRBD2
CDR3nt: TGTGCCAGCAGCTTCATAGCGGGAGTTTCCCATGAGCAGTTCTTC
CDR3aa: CASSFIAGVSHEQFF

v_gene: TRBV6-1
j_gene: TRBJ2-1
abundance: -
d_gene: TRBD2
CDR3nt: TGTGCCAGCAGTCTGCAACTAGCGGGGGGGCTAAATGAGCAGTTCTTC
CDR3aa: CASSLQLAGGLNEQFF

v_gene: TRBV6-5
j_gene: TRBJ2-1
abundance: -
d_gene: TRBD1
CDR3nt: TGTGCCAGCAGTTACTTTTCCGCCCCGGGACAGGGGGAGAACAATGAGCAGTTCTTC
CDR3aa: CASSYFSAPGQGENNEQFF

v_gene: TRBV7-2
j_gene: TRBJ1-1
abundance: -
d_gene: -
CDR3nt: TGTGCCAGCAGCACCTGGGGGGGGGGCGGGCTGAACACTGAAGCTTTCTTT
CDR3aa: CASSTWGGGGLNTEAFF

v_gene: TRBV28
j_gene: TRBJ1-1
abundance: many
d_gene: TRBD1
CDR3nt: TGTGCCAGCAGCTTCCTGGACAGGCAAGCTTTCTTT
CDR3aa: CASSFLDRQAFF

v_gene: TRBV2
j_gene: TRBJ2-5
abundance: many
d_gene: -
CDR3nt: TGTGCCAGCAGTGCAGCGTCGGGGCAAGAGACCCAGTACTTC
CDR3aa: CASSAASGQETQYF

v_gene: TRBV7-3
j_gene: TRBJ2-1
abundance: many
d_gene: TRBD2
CDR3nt: TGTGCCAGCAGCCCAGCGGGAGGGATTGAGGATGAGCAGTTCTTC
CDR3aa: CASSPAGGIEDEQFF

v_gene: TRBV7-2
j_gene: TRBJ2-7
abundance: many
d_gene: TRBD2
CDR3nt: TGTGCCAGCAGCCCTACTAGCGGGGGTGCCTCGCGGGAGCAGTACTTC
CDR3aa: CASSPTSGGASREQYF

v_gene: TRBV19
j_gene: TRBJ1-6
abundance: -
d_gene: -
CDR3nt: TGTGCCAGCCGGAGACGGAGCTCCTATAATTCACCCCTCCACTTT
CDR3aa: CASRRRSSYNSPLHF

v_gene: TRBV2
j_gene: TRBJ2-7
abundance: once
d_gene: TRBD2
CDR3nt: TGTGCCAGCAGTGAATGGGGTGGACTAGCGGACCATCGCTACGAGCAGTACTTC
CDR3aa: CASSEWGGLADHRYEQYF

v_gene: TRBV20-1
j_gene: TRBJ1-4
abundance: few
d_gene: -
CDR3nt: TGCAGTGCTAGAGACCAGGGGCACCGTAATGAAAAACTGTTTTTT
CDR3aa: CSARDQGHRNEKLFF